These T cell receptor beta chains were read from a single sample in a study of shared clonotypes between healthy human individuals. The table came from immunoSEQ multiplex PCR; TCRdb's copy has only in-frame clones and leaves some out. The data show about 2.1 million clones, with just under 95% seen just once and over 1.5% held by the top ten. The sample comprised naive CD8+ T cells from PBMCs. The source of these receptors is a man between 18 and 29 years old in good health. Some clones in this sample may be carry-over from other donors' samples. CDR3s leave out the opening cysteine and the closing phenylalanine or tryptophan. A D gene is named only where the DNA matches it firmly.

ASSLWQGLGNTEAF	TRBJ1-1	.	TRBV27
ASSVAGQGSYEQY	TRBJ2-7	TRBD1	TRBV9
ASSSSYRVGYEQY	TRBJ2-7	.	TRBV28
ATSRDRFRFTAPGYGYT	TRBJ1-2	.	TRBV15
ASSHGAGGIYEQY	TRBJ2-7	TRBD1	TRBV2
ASKVAEGGNYEQY	TRBJ2-7	.	TRBV6-6
ASSVAGGLSNEQF	TRBJ2-1	TRBD2	TRBV4-1
ASSFGFSTDTQY	TRBJ2-3	.	TRBV5-4
ASSSYLAGFTDTQY	TRBJ2-3	TRBD2	TRBV7-9
ASSLGASAYEQY	TRBJ2-7	.	TRBV5-1
ASSYSQALEQPQH	TRBJ1-5	.	TRBV6-6
ASSQLLSRLGGNEQF	TRBJ2-1	.	TRBV5-1
ASSPTSGRRRNIQY	TRBJ2-4	TRBD2	TRBV28
ASSTRQGWNYGYT	TRBJ1-2	TRBD1	TRBV19
ASSQAVIDLQETQY	TRBJ2-5	.	TRBV4-1
ASSLRRGVVGELF	TRBJ2-2	.	TRBV5-1
ASSLGGRYTDTQY	TRBJ2-3	TRBD2	TRBV28
ASSPGLALYNEQF	TRBJ2-1	.	TRBV18
ASSQVSGSPYNEQF	TRBJ2-1	TRBD2	TRBV27
ASSQDWGTPAGRAF	TRBJ1-1	.	TRBV4-1
ASKGQATHYEQY	TRBJ2-7	.	TRBV28
ASSESPGDYNEQF	TRBJ2-1	.	TRBV10-2
ASSALEEGANYGYT	TRBJ1-2	.	TRBV5-1
ASSVDEGANTGELF	TRBJ2-2	.	TRBV9
ASQTAGGPKETQY	TRBJ2-5	TRBD2	TRBV10-2
ASSSPGQGGYSNQPQH	TRBJ1-5	TRBD1	TRBV2